This TCR beta chain was profiled in a study of T cells in Graves' hyperthyroidism and ophthalmopathy. About 10 ml of fresh peripheral blood supplied the PBMCs. The CDR3 extends over 16 amino acids. The V end lost 5 bases, the J end lost 3 bases, and 17 bases lay between the germline ends. It was RNA transcripts that yielded the amplified TCR beta CDR3 regions. The HTBI primer set drove a first-round RT-PCR of the TCR CDR3. TCRdb re-analysed the multiplex PCR reads in MiXCR, keeping a single row per CDR3 protein. The sample includes around 600,000 distinct CDR3 sequences, 14% of them seen just once. This clonotype has ten or more counts.

Sequencing used blood. The receptor comes from a woman younger than 30 with Graves' ophthalmopathy. The rearrangement uses TRBV12-3 or TRBV12-4 and TRBJ1-3; TRBD1 is a possible D gene (6 bases). CDR3 nucleotide sequence: TGTGCCAGCAGTCCTGGGCAGGGGATTCTTGGAAACACCATATATTTT. Protein sequence: CASSPGQGILGNTIYF.